The clone carrying this T cell receptor beta chain was seen only a few times. The antigen is not known. 13 Jbeta primers and 60 Vbeta primers were used for the PCR. Data came from immunoSEQ multiplex PCR; TCRdb stores just in-frame clones and leaves some out. Found here are around 110,000 clones, 55% to 75% of them singletons; the top ten hold nearly 9.5%. These data are taken from a study of cytomegalovirus exposure and HLA in healthy donors. Notes on the study in general: The analysis excluded some indistinguishable V segments, including TRBV6-2 and TRBV6-3. The study put 150 to 200 TCR beta chains on its list as cytomegalovirus-associated.

V was shortened by 3 bases and J by 4 bases, with 7 bases between the two germline ends. This CDR3 contains 13 residues. Germline V gene sequence: CDR1 ENHRY, CDR2 SYGVKD. The chain joins TRBV10-3 to TRBJ1-5; D remains unclear. Sequences were obtained from PBMCs. The receptor comes from a woman aged 40 to 50 in good health and CMV-seropositive. In DNA form, the CDR3 reads TGTGCCATCAGTGACCGGGGAAATCAGCCCCAGCATTTT. Encoded protein: CAISDRGNQPQHF.